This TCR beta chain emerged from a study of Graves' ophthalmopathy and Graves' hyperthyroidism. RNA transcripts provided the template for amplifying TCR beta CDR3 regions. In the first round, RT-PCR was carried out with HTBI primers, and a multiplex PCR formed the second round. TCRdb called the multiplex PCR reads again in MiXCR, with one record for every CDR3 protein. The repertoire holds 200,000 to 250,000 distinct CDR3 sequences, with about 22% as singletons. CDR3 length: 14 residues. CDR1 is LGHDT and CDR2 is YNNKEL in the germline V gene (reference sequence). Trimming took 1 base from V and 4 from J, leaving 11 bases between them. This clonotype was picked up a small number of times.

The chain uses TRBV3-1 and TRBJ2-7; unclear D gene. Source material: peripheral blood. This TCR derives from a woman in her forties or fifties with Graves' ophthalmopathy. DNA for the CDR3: TGTGCCAGCAGCCAAGTCGATCGCTATTACGAGCAGTACTTC. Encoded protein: CASSQVDRYYEQYF.